This is a list of T cell receptor beta chains from one sample in a study of radiotherapy plus CTLA-4 blockade in lung cancer. Method: immunoSEQ multiplex PCR; TCRdb's copy keeps in-frame clones and lacks some. The repertoire holds roughly 59,000 clones, with approximately 68% as singletons. Specimen: peripheral blood, collected from a patient treated with radiotherapy plus ipilimumab. The receptors stem from a human donor with non-small cell lung cancer whose response to radiotherapy plus ipilimumab could not be evaluated. The CDR3 runs from the conserved cysteine through the conserved F or W. D genes are given only for firm matches. Clone size, where shown, is once, few, many, or a class for clones that have expanded.

v_call,cdr3_length,j_call,clone_size,d_call,cdr3_nt,cdr3_aa
TRBV19,16,TRBJ2-3,-,-,TGTGCCAGTAGTATCCAGGACTCAGCTAGCACAGATACGCAGTATTTT,CASSIQDSASTDTQYF
TRBV4-2,13,TRBJ1-2,once,-,TGTGCCAGCAGCCCCGACATTAACTATGGCTACACCTTC,CASSPDINYGYTF
TRBV7-2,13,TRBJ1-1,-,-,TGTGCCAGCAGCTTAGAGCGGGTACAGGAAGCTTTCTTT,CASSLERVQEAFF
TRBV7-9,14,TRBJ1-4,few,-,TGTGCCAGCAGCCCAGTGGACAGTGTAGAAAAACTGTTTTTT,CASSPVDSVEKLFF
TRBV6-6,14,TRBJ1-2,once,-,TGTGCCAGCAGTTACTCGCCGGGGGGGGATGGCTACACCTTC,CASSYSPGGDGYTF
TRBV7-9,14,TRBJ2-7,-,-,TGTGCCAGCAGCTTGGGAACAGGGCTATACGAGCAGTACTTC,CASSLGTGLYEQYF
TRBV9,15,TRBJ2-1,-,TRBD2,TGTGCCAGCAGCGGTGAGCGGGAGGCCAACAATGAGCAGTTCTTC,CASSGEREANNEQFF
TRBV7-3,15,TRBJ2-1,-,TRBD1,TGTGCCAGCAGCTCGACAGGGAGCTCCTACAATGAGCAGTTCTTC,CASSSTGSSYNEQFF
TRBV7-2,15,TRBJ2-1,-,-,TGTGCCAGCAGCTTCGTGACAGGCAAAAGCCCTGAGCAGTTCTTC,CASSFVTGKSPEQFF
TRBV5-1,14,TRBJ2-3,-,TRBD2,TGCGCCAGCGGACTAGCGGGGGTCACAGATACGCAGTATTTT,CASGLAGVTDTQYF
TRBV7-2,14,TRBJ1-2,medium-sized,-,TGTGCCAGCAGCTCCCCAGGGAGGTTGGATAGCTACACCTTC,CASSSPGRLDSYTF
TRBV4-1,15,TRBJ2-3,-,TRBD1,TGCGCCAGCAGCCAAGCCGGGACAGGGGCAGATACGCAGTATTTT,CASSQAGTGADTQYF
TRBV13,17,TRBJ1-2,-,TRBD1,TGTGCCAGCAGCTCCCCGGGACAGGATTCCTTGGGCGGTGGCTACACCTTC,CASSSPGQDSLGGGYTF
TRBV27,17,TRBJ2-5,-,-,TGTGCCAGCAGTTTACCGGGTCTATCGGACAGCAAAGAGACCCAGTACTTC,CASSLPGLSDSKETQYF
TRBV5-3,16,TRBJ1-5,few,TRBD1,TGTGCCAGAAGCCCGGACAGGGTTTATAGCAATCAGCCCCAGCATTTT,CARSPDRVYSNQPQHF
TRBV19,13,TRBJ1-5,-,-,TGTGCCAGTAAGGCGGCGGGCGATCAGCCCCAGCATTTT,CASKAAGDQPQHF
TRBV7-8,15,TRBJ1-4,-,-,TGTGCCAGCAGCTTAGACAGGTGGAATAATGAAAAACTGTTTTTT,CASSLDRWNNEKLFF
TRBV7-3,14,TRBJ2-3,-,-,TGTGCCAGCAGCCCTAGTGGAACCGGTGATACGCAGTATTTT,CASSPSGTGDTQYF
TRBV23-1,17,TRBJ2-4,-,-,TGCGCCAGCAGTCACTCGAGATACAGGGATGGCAAAAACATTCAGTACTTC,CASSHSRYRDGKNIQYF
TRBV11-3,17,TRBJ2-5,-,TRBD1,TGTGCCAGCAGCCCCCGGTCAGGGGGAGCGGAGCAAGAGACCCAGTACTTC,CASSPRSGGAEQETQYF
TRBV19,14,TRBJ1-1,-,-,TGTGCCAGTAGTCCCCAGACACCTAACACTGAAGCTTTCTTT,CASSPQTPNTEAFF
TRBV25-1,12,TRBJ2-7,-,-,TGTGCCAGCACGCAGTCTGGCTACGAGCAGTACTTC,CASTQSGYEQYF
TRBV7-2,13,TRBJ2-7,few,-,TGTGCCAGCAGCCCCGGACAGCCCTACGAGCAGTACTTC,CASSPGQPYEQYF
TRBV6-4,15,TRBJ1-1,-,-,TGTGCCAGCAGTGACCCCTGGTTGCGGAACACTGAAGCTTTCTTT,CASSDPWLRNTEAFF
TRBV28,20,TRBJ2-7,-,TRBD1,TGTGCCAGCAGTTTATGGGTGGCGGGGACAGGGCTTTTTACCCCCTACGAGCAGTACTTC,CASSLWVAGTGLFTPYEQYF
TRBV25-1,13,TRBJ2-7,-,TRBD1,TGTGCCAGCAGTCTTCAGGGGGTCGACGAGCAGTACTTC,CASSLQGVDEQYF
TRBV5-8,14,TRBJ2-1,-,TRBD2,TGTGCCAGCAGCTCCCGGGACTACCGATGGAAGCAGTTCTTC,CASSSRDYRWKQFF
TRBV11-2,18,TRBJ2-2,-,TRBD2,TGTGCCAGCAGCTTAAGGTTTTTATTAGCGGGGCGGACCGGGGAGCTGTTTTTT,CASSLRFLLAGRTGELFF
TRBV7-3,15,TRBJ2-3,-,TRBD2,TGTGCCAGCAGCTTAAATCCACTAGCGGGGGATACGCAGTATTTT,CASSLNPLAGDTQYF
TRBV5-1,13,TRBJ2-7,-,-,TGCGCCAGCAGCTTGGATCAGGGTCACGAGCAGTACTTC,CASSLDQGHEQYF
TRBV28,12,TRBJ1-2,medium-sized,-,TGTGCCAGCAGTATAGGGGGTCGGGGCTACACCTTC,CASSIGGRGYTF
TRBV6-1,15,TRBJ2-7,-,-,TGTGCCAGCAGTGAACTAAGGGGCGCGTCCTACGAGCAGTACTTC,CASSELRGASYEQYF
TRBV29-1,13,TRBJ2-3,-,TRBD1,TGCAGCGCCCTGGACAGGGTCCCAGATACGCAGTATTTT,CSALDRVPDTQYF
TRBV7-2,14,TRBJ1-2,once,TRBD1,TGTGCCAGCAGCCCAGACAGGGTCATCTATGGCTACACCTTC,CASSPDRVIYGYTF
TRBV6-5,14,TRBJ2-1,few,TRBD2,TGTGCCAGCAGTGATAAGCGGGGGGCCAATGAGCAGTTCTTC,CASSDKRGANEQFF
TRBV13,15,TRBJ1-2,-,TRBD1,TGTGCCAGCAGCTTACTTGGACAGGGGGCCGATGGCTACACCTTC,CASSLLGQGADGYTF
TRBV20-1,11,TRBJ2-5,few,TRBD2,TGCAGTGCTAGTATAAGCGGGGTTCAGTACTTC,CSASISGVQYF
TRBV2,13,TRBJ2-1,-,-,TGTGCCACGACCGCTACAGGAAACAATGAGCAGTTCTTC,CATTATGNNEQFF
TRBV5-1,17,TRBJ1-1,-,TRBD1,TGCGCCAGCAGCTCCGGGCCGGGACAGGGCTGGGACACTGAAGCTTTCTTT,CASSSGPGQGWDTEAFF
TRBV6-1,15,TRBJ1-1,-,-,TGTGCCAGCAGTCCTCTTGGGAGTGCGAACACTGAAGCTTTCTTT,CASSPLGSANTEAFF
TRBV29-1,12,TRBJ1-2,-,-,TGCAGCGTTGAGGACAGACATTATGGCTACACCTTC,CSVEDRHYGYTF
TRBV5-1,15,TRBJ2-7,-,-,TGCGCCAGCAGCCCATCGGGGGGCGCTAGCGACGAGCAGTACTTC,CASSPSGGASDEQYF
TRBV6-1,14,TRBJ1-5,-,-,TGTGCCAGCAGTGAAGCTGGTGGGCATCAGCCCCAGCATTTT,CASSEAGGHQPQHF